This T cell receptor beta chain was sequenced for a study of vaccination and CD4 T cells after COVID-19. CD4+ T cells that had been cultured provided DNA sequenced with the Oncomine TCR Beta short-read assay. TCRdb reanalysed the PCR reads using MiXCR and keeps one entry per CDR3 protein. The sample lists roughly 10,000 distinct CDR3 sequences; under 30% were seen once. V lost 2 bases to trimming and J lost 3 bases, with 16 bases between them. There are 16 residues in the CDR3. From germline, CDR1 is SGHTA and CDR2 FQGNSA. This clonotype was counted a few times. Its antigen is as yet unknown. Stated treatment: approximately 11-day PBMC culture with coronavirus spike peptide pools or control peptides (ViraFEST assay).

The sequence was collected from a human donor who had recovered from COVID-19. The chain links TRBV7-2 to TRBJ2-5, with D possibly matching TRBD1 (6 bases). The material sequenced was CD4+ T cells from blood, cultured in vitro, taken after SARS-CoV-2 vaccination. The CDR3 sequence: CASSLFSRGREETQYF. The CDR3 DNA reads TGTGCCAGCAGCTTATTTTCCAGGGGAAGGGAAGAGACCCAGTACTTC.